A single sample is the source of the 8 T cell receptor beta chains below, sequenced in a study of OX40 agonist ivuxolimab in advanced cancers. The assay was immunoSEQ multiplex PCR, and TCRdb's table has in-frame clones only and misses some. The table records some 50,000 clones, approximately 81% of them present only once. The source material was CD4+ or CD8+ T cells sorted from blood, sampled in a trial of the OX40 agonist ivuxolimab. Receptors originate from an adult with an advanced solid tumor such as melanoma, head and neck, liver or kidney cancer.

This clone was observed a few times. The CDR3 DNA reads as TGTGCCAGCAGCTTAATCGAGTCGGTCACTGAAGCTTTCTTT. Its translation is CASSLIESVTEAFF. The chain joins TRBV11-2 to TRBJ1-1, with D unresolved. V lost 2 bases and J lost 4, with 11 bases in between. The CDR3 is made up of 14 amino acids. The germline V gene has CDR1 SGHAT and CDR2 FQNNGV.

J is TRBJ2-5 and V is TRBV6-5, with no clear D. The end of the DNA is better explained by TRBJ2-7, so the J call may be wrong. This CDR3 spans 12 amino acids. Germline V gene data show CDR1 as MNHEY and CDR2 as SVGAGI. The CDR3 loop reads CASTGSSYEQYF. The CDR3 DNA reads TGTGCCAGCACTGGCAGCTCCTACGAGCAGTACTTC.

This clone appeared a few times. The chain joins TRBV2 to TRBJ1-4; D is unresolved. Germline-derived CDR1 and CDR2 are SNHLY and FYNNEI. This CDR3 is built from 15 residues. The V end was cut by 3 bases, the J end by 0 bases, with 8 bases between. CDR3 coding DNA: TGTGCCAGCAGTGAGTCGACGGCAACTAATGAAAAACTGTTTTTT. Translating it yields CASSESTATNEKLFF.

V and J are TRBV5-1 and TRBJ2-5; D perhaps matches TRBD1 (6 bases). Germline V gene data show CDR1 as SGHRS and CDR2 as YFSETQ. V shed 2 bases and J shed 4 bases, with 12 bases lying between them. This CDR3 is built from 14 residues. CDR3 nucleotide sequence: TGCGCCAGCAGCTTCCAGGGGCTATTAGAGACCCAGTACTTC. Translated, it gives CASSFQGLLETQYF.

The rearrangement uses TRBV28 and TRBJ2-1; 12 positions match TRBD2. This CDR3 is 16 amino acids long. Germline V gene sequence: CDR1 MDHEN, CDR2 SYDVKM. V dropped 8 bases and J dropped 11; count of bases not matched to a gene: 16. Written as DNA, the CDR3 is TGTGCCAGCTTTCAAGTCGGACTAGCGGGGACTTCTAAGCAGTTCTTC. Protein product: CASFQVGLAGTSKQFF. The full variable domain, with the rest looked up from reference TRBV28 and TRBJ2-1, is DVKVTQSSRYLVKRTGEKVFLECVQDMDHENMFWYRQDPGLGLRLIYFSYDVKMKEKGDIPEGYSVSREKKERFSLILESASTNQTSMYLCASFQVGLAGTSKQFFGPGTRLTVL.

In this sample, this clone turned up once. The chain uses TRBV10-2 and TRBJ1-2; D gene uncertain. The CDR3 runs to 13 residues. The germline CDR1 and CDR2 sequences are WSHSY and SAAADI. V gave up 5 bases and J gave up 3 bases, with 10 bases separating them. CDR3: CASSSREHYGYTF. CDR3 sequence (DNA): TGCGCCAGCAGTAGTCGGGAACACTATGGCTACACCTTC.

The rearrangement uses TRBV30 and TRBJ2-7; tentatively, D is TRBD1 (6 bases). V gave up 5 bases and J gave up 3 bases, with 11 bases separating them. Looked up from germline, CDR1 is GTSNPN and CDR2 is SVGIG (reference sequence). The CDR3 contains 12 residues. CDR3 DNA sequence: TGTGCCTGGGGGCTACAGGGCTACGAGCAGTACTTC. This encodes CAWGLQGYEQYF.

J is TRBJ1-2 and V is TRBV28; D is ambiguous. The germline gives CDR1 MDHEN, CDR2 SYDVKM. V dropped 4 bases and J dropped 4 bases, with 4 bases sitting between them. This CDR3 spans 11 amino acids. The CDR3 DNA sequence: TGTGCCAGCAGTTACGCCTATGGCTACACCTTC. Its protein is CASSYAYGYTF.